The rows below give T cell receptor beta chains drawn from one sample of a study of blood T cell repertoires in COVID-19. Libraries were prepared by immunoSEQ multiplex PCR; TCRdb keeps only in-frame clonotypes and omits some of them. The sample includes a few hundred thousand clones, about four fifths of them seen just once. The sample taken for sequencing was peripheral blood. The receptors come from a woman between 18 and 29 years old with acute or convalescent COVID-19. The CDR3 runs from the conserved cysteine through the conserved F or W. The D gene is left open where the match is weak. A clone size is listed for some rows: how often the clone was seen (once, few, many), or a class if it is expanded.

J gene	clone size	D gene	V gene	CDR3 protein	CDR3 DNA
TRBJ1-2	NA	NA	TRBV10-3	CATQEGITEYGYTF	TGTGCCACCCAGGAGGGGATTACAGAGTATGGCTACACCTTC
TRBJ2-1	NA	NA	TRBV7-8	CASSWGVGFNEQFF	TGTGCCAGCAGCTGGGGCGTCGGTTTCAATGAGCAGTTCTTC
TRBJ1-6	NA	NA	TRBV7-8	CASSLGPAGDNSPLHF	TGTGCCAGCAGCTTAGGTCCGGCAGGGGACAATTCACCCCTCCACTTT
TRBJ2-7	NA	TRBD1	TRBV10-3	CAISTGDEQYF	TGTGCCATCAGCACAGGGGACGAGCAGTACTTC
TRBJ2-3	few	TRBD2	TRBV23-1	CASSSGLAGVYTQYF	TGCGCCAGCAGTTCCGGACTAGCGGGAGTATATACGCAGTATTTT
TRBJ2-7	NA	NA	TRBV18	CASSLEYDEQYF	TGTGCCAGCTCACTGGAGTACGACGAGCAGTACTTC
TRBJ2-1	NA	TRBD1	TRBV11-2	CASSSQGVNEQFF	TGTGCCAGCAGCTCCCAGGGGGTCAATGAGCAGTTCTTC
TRBJ2-2	NA	TRBD2	TRBV5-6	CASSWTSGRANTGELFF	TGTGCCAGCAGCTGGACTAGCGGGAGGGCGAACACCGGGGAGCTGTTTTTT
TRBJ2-5	NA	NA	TRBV28	CASSLPTSQETQYF	TGTGCCAGCAGTTTACCTACCTCCCAAGAGACCCAGTACTTC
TRBJ1-2	NA	NA	TRBV29-1	CSVDTGQGYGYTF	TGCAGCGTTGATACTGGGCAGGGCTATGGCTACACCTTC
TRBJ1-3	NA	NA	TRBV6-6	CASSYSNGASGNTIYF	TGTGCCAGCAGTTACTCGAATGGGGCCTCTGGAAACACCATATATTTT
TRBJ2-1	NA	TRBD1	TRBV5-4	CASSLGQGSSYNEQFF	TGTGCCAGCAGCTTGGGACAGGGGAGTTCCTACAATGAGCAGTTCTTC
TRBJ2-5	NA	NA	TRBV11-2	CASSWGLMETQYF	TGTGCCAGCAGCTGGGGACTGATGGAGACCCAGTACTTC
TRBJ1-1	once	NA	TRBV9	CASSVVQGEAFF	TGTGCCAGCAGCGTAGTGCAGGGAGAAGCTTTCTTT
TRBJ2-4	NA	NA	TRBV12-3/TRBV12-4	CASTRDAKNIQYF	TGTGCCAGCACCCGGGATGCAAAAAACATTCAGTACTTC
TRBJ2-7	NA	NA	TRBV7-2	CASSLGAAGSYPYEQYF	TGTGCCAGCAGCTTGGGGGCAGCGGGGAGCTACCCCTACGAGCAGTACTTC
TRBJ2-7	NA	NA	TRBV15	CATSRGGRGKDEQYF	TGTGCCACCAGCAGAGGGGGACGGGGGAAGGACGAGCAGTACTTC